This T cell receptor (beta chain) is drawn from a study of blood T cell repertoires in COVID-19. Across the study: PBMCs, B-cell-depleted T cells, or T cells were the source of the cDNA or gDNA that made up the material.

V lost 2 bases and J lost 8; bases outside the gene matches: 5. The germline V gene has CDR1 WNHNN and CDR2 SYGVQD (reference sequence). This CDR3 region has 13 residues. In the original processing: Quantification of nucleated cells was approximated via reference gene primer amplification. This table comes from immunoSEQ multiplex PCR, and its TCRdb copy is limited to in-frame clones, with some not included. That table supplies the V and J calls and clone size; D and trimming were determined from the DNA. The table lists 65,000 to 95,000 clones, 80% to 90% of them singletons. The TCR sequence derives from a man at least 80 years old with acute or convalescent COVID-19. The chain employs TRBV10-1 and TRBJ1-2; 7 bases are a match to TRBD1. The sample consisted of peripheral blood. The chain's CDR3 is CASSEIRGQGYTF. The CDR3 nucleotides are TGCGCCAGCAGTGAGATCCGGGGACAGGGCTACACCTTC.